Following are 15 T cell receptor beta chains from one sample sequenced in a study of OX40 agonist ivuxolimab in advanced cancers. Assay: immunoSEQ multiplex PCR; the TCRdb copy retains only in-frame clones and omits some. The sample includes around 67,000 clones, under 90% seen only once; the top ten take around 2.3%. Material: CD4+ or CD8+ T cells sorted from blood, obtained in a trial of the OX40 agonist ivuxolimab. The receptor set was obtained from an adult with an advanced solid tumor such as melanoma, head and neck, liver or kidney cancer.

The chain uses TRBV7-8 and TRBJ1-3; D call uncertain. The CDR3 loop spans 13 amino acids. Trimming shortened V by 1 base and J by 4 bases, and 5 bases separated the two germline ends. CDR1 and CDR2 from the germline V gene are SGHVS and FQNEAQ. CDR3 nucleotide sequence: TGTGCCAGCAGCTTAGTAGGAGGAAACACCATATATTTT. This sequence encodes CASSLVGGNTIYF. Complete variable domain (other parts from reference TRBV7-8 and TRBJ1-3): GAGVSQSPRYKVAKRGQDVALRCDPISGHVSLFWYQQALGQGPEFLTYFQNEAQLDKSGLPSDRFFAERPEGSVSTLKIQRTQQEDSAVYLCASSLVGGNTIYFGEGSWLTVV.

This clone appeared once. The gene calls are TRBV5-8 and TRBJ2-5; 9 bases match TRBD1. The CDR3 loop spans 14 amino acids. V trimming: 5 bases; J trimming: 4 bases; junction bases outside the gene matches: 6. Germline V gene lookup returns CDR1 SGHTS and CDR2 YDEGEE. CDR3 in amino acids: CASSRRTGAETQYF. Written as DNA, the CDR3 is TGTGCCAGCAGTCGAAGGACAGGGGCAGAGACCCAGTACTTC.

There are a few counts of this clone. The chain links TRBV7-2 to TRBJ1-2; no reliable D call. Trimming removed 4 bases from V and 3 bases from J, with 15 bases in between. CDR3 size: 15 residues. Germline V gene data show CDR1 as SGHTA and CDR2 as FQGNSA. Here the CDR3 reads CASSSYNSADYGYTF. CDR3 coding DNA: TGTGCCAGCAGCTCCTATAACTCAGCGGACTATGGCTACACCTTC.

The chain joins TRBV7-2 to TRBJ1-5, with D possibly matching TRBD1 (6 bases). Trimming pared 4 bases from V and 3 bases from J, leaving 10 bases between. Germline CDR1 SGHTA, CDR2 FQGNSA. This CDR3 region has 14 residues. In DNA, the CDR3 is TGTGCCAGCAGCTGGCAGGGGAACAATCAGCCCCAGCATTTT. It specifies CASSWQGNNQPQHF.

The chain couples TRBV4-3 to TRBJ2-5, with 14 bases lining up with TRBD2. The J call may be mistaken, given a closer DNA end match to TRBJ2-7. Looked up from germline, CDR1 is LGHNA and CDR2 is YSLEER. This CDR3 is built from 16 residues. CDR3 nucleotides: TGCGCCAGCAGCGAGGGACTAGCGGGAGTTCCCTACGAGCAGTACTTC. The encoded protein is CASSEGLAGVPYEQYF.

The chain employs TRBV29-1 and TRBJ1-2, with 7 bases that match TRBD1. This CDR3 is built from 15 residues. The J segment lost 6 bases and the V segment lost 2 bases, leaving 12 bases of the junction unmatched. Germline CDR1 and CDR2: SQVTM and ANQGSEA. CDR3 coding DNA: TGCAGCGTTGAATCCAGGGGGAACTTTAAGAATGGCTACACCTTC. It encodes CSVESRGNFKNGYTF.

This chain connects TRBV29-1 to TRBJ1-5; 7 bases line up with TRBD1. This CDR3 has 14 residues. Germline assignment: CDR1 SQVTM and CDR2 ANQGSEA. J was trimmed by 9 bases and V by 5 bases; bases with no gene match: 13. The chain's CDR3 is CSVKGTEGRGPQHF. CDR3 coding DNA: TGCAGCGTTAAAGGGACAGAGGGGAGGGGGCCCCAGCATTTT.

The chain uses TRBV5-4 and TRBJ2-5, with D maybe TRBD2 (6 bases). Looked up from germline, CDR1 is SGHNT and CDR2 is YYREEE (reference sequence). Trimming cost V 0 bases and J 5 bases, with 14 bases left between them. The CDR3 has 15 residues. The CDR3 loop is CASSLVRENAETQYF. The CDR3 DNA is TGTGCCAGCAGCTTGGTACGGGAGAATGCGGAGACCCAGTACTTC.

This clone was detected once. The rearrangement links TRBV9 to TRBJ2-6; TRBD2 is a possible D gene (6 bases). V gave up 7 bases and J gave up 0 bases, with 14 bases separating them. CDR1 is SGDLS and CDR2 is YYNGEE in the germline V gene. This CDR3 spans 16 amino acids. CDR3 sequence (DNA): TGTGCCAGCCGCCCTAGCGCGAGCTCTGGGGCCAACGTCCTGACTTTC. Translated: CASRPSASSGANVLTF.

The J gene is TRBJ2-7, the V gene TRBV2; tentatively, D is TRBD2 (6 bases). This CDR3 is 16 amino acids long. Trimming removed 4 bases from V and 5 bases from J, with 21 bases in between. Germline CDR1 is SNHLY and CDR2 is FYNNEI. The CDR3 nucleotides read TGTGCCAGCAGTGGCCCCTCCTACAGTGGAGGGGACGAGCAGTACTTC. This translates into CASSGPSYSGGDEQYF.

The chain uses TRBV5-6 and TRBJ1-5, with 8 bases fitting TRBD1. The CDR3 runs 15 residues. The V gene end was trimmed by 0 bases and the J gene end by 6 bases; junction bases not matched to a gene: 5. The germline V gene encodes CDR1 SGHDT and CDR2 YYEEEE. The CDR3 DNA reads TGTGCCAGCAGCTTGGCAATCGGGACAGGTCAGCCCCAGCATTTT. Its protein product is CASSLAIGTGQPQHF. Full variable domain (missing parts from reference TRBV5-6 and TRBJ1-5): DAGVTQSPTHLIKTRGQQVTLRCSPKSGHDTVSWYQQALGQGPQFIFQYYEEEERQRGNFPDRFSGHQFPNYSSELNVNALLLGDSALYLCASSLAIGTGQPQHFGDGTRLSIL.

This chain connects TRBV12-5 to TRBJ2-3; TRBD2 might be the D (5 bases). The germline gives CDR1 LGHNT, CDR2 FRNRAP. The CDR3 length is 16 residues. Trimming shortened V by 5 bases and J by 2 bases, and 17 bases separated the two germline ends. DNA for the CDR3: TGTGCTAGTGGTCTATCGGGCGGGTGGGACACAGATACGCAGTATTTT. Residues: CASGLSGGWDTDTQYF.

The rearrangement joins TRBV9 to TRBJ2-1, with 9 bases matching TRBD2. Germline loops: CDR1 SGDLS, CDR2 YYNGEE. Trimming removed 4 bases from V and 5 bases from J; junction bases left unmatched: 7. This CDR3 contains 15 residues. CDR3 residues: CASSLRTSVNNEQFF. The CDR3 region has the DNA TGTGCCAGCAGCTTAAGGACTAGCGTGAACAATGAGCAGTTCTTC.

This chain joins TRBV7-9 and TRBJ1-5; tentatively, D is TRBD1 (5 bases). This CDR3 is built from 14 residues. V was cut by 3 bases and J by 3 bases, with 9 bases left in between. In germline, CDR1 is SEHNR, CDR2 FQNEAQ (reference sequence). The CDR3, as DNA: TGTGCCAGCAGCTTCCGGGACGCCAATCAGCCCCAGCATTTT. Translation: CASSFRDANQPQHF. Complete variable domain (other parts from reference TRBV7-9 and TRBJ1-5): DTGVSQNPRHKITKRGQNVTFRCDPISEHNRLYWYRQTLGQGPEFLTYFQNEAQLEKSRLLSDRFSAERPKGSFSTLEIQRTEQGDSAMYLCASSFRDANQPQHFGDGTRLSIL.

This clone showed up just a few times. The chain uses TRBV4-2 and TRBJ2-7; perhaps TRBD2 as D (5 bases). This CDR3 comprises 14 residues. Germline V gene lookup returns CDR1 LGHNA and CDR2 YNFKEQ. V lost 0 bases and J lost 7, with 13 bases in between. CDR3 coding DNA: TGTGCCAGCAGCCAAGACGACGGAGGTGAGGAGCAGTACTTC. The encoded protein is CASSQDDGGEEQYF.